Below are 7 T cell receptor beta chains sequenced from a single sample in a study of tumor T cells in aggressive B-cell lymphoma. Sequencing used immunoSEQ multiplex PCR; TCRdb keeps in-frame clones, though not all of them. The sample shows over a thousand clones, around 93% of them seen only once. Material for sequencing was tumor tissue. The receptors were gathered from an adult with diffuse large B cell lymphoma.

CDR3 loop: CASSLLAGVSGELFF. The CDR3 DNA sequence: TGTGCCAGCAGCTTATTAGCGGGAGTCTCCGGGGAGCTGTTTTTT. The chain recombines TRBV7-9 with TRBJ2-2; 9 nucleotides align to TRBD2. Germline V CDR1 and CDR2: SEHNR, FQNEAQ (reference sequence). CDR3 length: 15 residues. J gave up 6 bases and V 2 bases, and 4 bases lay outside the gene matches. Together with reference TRBV7-9 and TRBJ2-2, the CDR3 gives the full variable domain: DTGVSQNPRHKITKRGQNVTFRCDPISEHNRLYWYRQTLGQGPEFLTYFQNEAQLEKSRLLSDRFSAERPKGSFSTLEIQRTEQGDSAMYLCASSLLAGVSGELFFGEGSRLTVL.

The chain carries TRBV11-1 and TRBJ2-3, with D possibly matching TRBD1 (6 bases). Trimming stripped 5 bases from V and 4 bases from J, with 10 bases between. CDR3 size: 13 residues. The germline gives CDR1 SGHAT, CDR2 FQDESV (reference sequence). The CDR3 DNA is TGTGCCAGCAGCCAGCCAGGGGCAGATACGCAGTATTTT. Its protein product is CASSQPGADTQYF.

This chain joins TRBV10-3 and TRBJ2-1; 12 bases map to TRBD2. The CDR3 contains 13 residues. The V gene's germline CDR1 is ENHRY and CDR2 SYGVKD. With 6 bases clipped from V and 7 bases from J, the junction kept 1 base outside the gene matches. The CDR3 sequence: CAIRLAGGNEQFF. The DNA of the CDR3 is TGTGCCATCAGGCTAGCGGGAGGGAATGAGCAGTTCTTC.

The chain joins TRBV13 to TRBJ2-5; 8 bases line up with TRBD1. The V and J ends lost 4 bases and 6 bases, in that order; junction bases with no gene match: 4. The CDR3 totals 13 residues. CDR1 is PRHDT and CDR2 is FYEKMQ in the germline V gene (reference sequence). CDR3 protein: CASSSGQAKTQYF. DNA of the CDR3: TGTGCCAGCAGCTCGGGACAGGCAAAGACCCAGTACTTC.

Concerning this clone itself: An end of the junction differs from the germline gene, which may be a read error. For the CDR3, the DNA is TGTGCCAGCAGTTTAGCGACTAGCTCCTACAATGAGCAGTTCTTC. It encodes CASSLATSSYNEQFF. The rearrangement links TRBV7-8 to TRBJ2-1, with D perhaps matching TRBD2 (6 bases). CDR1 SGHVS and CDR2 FQNEAQ come from the germline V gene. CDR3 length equals 15 residues.

This clone was recorded once. This chain connects TRBV27 to TRBJ2-7, with 11 bases that match TRBD1. Germline CDR1 MNHEY, CDR2 SMNVEV (reference sequence). V was pared by 2 bases and J by 5 bases, with 11 bases of the junction left unmatched. The CDR3 is 17 amino acids. The CDR3: CASSLTRRTGGYHEQYF. The CDR3 DNA follows: TGTGCCAGCAGTTTAACCCGACGGACAGGGGGCTACCACGAGCAGTACTTC.

Comments on this clone: The germline gene is not matched at one end of the junction; a read error may be the cause. The chain recombines TRBV29-1 with TRBJ1-2, with a possible D match to TRBD1 (5 bases). Germline V gene data show CDR1 as SQVTM and CDR2 as ANQGSEA. This CDR3 has 11 residues. The DNA for the CDR3 is TGCAGCGTATATAAGGGGAACGGCTACACTTTC. Its translation: CSVYKGNGYTF.